The rows below give T cell receptor beta chains drawn from one sample of a study of blood T cell repertoires in COVID-19. TCRdb's copy holds only in-frame clones and misses some; the assay was immunoSEQ multiplex PCR. This sample has under 350,000 clones, with roughly nine tenths found just once. The sample taken for sequencing was PBMCs or T cells enriched from blood (not recorded which). These receptors were taken from a man aged 60-69 years who had recovered from COVID-19. Each CDR3 is given with its conserved first and last residue. D genes are given only for firm matches. Size values are once, few and many counts, or a class for expanded clones, and some rows have none.

J gene: TRBJ1-1
V gene: TRBV3-1/TRBV3-2
clone size: -
D gene: -
CDR3 protein: CASSQVQENTEAFF
CDR3 DNA: TGTGCCAGCAGCCAAGTTCAGGAGAACACTGAAGCTTTCTTT

J gene: TRBJ2-2
V gene: TRBV7-9
clone size: -
D gene: TRBD1
CDR3 protein: CASSFFGTENTGELFF
CDR3 DNA: TGTGCCAGCAGCTTTTTTGGGACAGAGAACACCGGGGAGCTGTTTTTT

J gene: TRBJ1-5
V gene: TRBV5-1
clone size: -
D gene: -
CDR3 protein: CASSLWPGDGQPQHF
CDR3 DNA: TGCGCCAGCAGCTTATGGCCAGGGGACGGTCAGCCCCAGCATTTT

J gene: TRBJ2-1
V gene: TRBV5-4
clone size: once
D gene: TRBD1
CDR3 protein: CASSSGQSDEQFF
CDR3 DNA: TGTGCCAGCAGCTCGGGACAGAGCGATGAGCAGTTCTTC

J gene: TRBJ1-5
V gene: TRBV2
clone size: -
D gene: -
CDR3 protein: CASSDPYSNQPQHF
CDR3 DNA: TGTGCCAGCAGTGATCCGTATAGCAATCAGCCCCAGCATTTT

J gene: TRBJ2-1
V gene: TRBV15
clone size: -
D gene: TRBD2
CDR3 protein: CATSRERRLAGGANEQFF
CDR3 DNA: TGTGCCACCAGCAGAGAGCGGCGGTTAGCGGGAGGGGCGAATGAGCAGTTCTTC

J gene: TRBJ2-3
V gene: TRBV3-1/TRBV3-2
clone size: -
D gene: -
CDR3 protein: CASSHPSTDTQYF
CDR3 DNA: TGTGCCAGCAGCCATCCTAGCACAGATACGCAGTATTTT

J gene: TRBJ2-1
V gene: TRBV7-9
clone size: -
D gene: -
CDR3 protein: CASSSQPTRRGNEQFF
CDR3 DNA: TGTGCCAGCAGCTCACAACCCACCCGCCGCGGCAATGAGCAGTTCTTC

J gene: TRBJ1-1
V gene: TRBV5-1
clone size: -
D gene: -
CDR3 protein: CASRPGGTPNTEAFF
CDR3 DNA: TGCGCCAGCAGACCGGGAGGGACACCGAACACTGAAGCTTTCTTT

J gene: TRBJ1-1
V gene: TRBV6-5
clone size: -
D gene: -
CDR3 protein: CASRIGANTEAFF
CDR3 DNA: TGTGCCAGCAGGATTGGAGCGAACACTGAAGCTTTCTTT

J gene: TRBJ2-2
V gene: TRBV11-2
clone size: -
D gene: TRBD1
CDR3 protein: CASRYSRTGGFGELFF
CDR3 DNA: TGTGCCAGCAGATATAGCAGGACAGGGGGCTTCGGGGAGCTGTTTTTT

J gene: TRBJ2-1
V gene: TRBV9
clone size: -
D gene: -
CDR3 protein: CASSVAGGTYNEQFF
CDR3 DNA: TGTGCCAGCAGCGTAGCGGGGGGCACCTACAATGAGCAGTTCTTC

J gene: TRBJ2-2
V gene: TRBV9
clone size: once
D gene: TRBD2
CDR3 protein: CASSAGGTPSEELFF
CDR3 DNA: TGTGCCAGCAGCGCGGGGGGGACTCCCTCCGAGGAGCTGTTTTTT

J gene: TRBJ2-7
V gene: TRBV5-4
clone size: -
D gene: TRBD2
CDR3 protein: CASSLGATSGSYSYEQYF
CDR3 DNA: TGTGCCAGCAGCTTGGGGGCGACTAGCGGGTCATACTCCTACGAGCAGTACTTC

J gene: TRBJ2-1
V gene: TRBV9
clone size: -
D gene: -
CDR3 protein: CASSVTPFSGAGGDEQFF
CDR3 DNA: TGTGCCAGCAGCGTAACCCCCTTCTCGGGAGCGGGTGGCGATGAGCAGTTCTTC

J gene: TRBJ1-4
V gene: TRBV3-1/TRBV3-2
clone size: -
D gene: -
CDR3 protein: CASSQGGDNEKLFF
CDR3 DNA: TGTGCCAGCAGCCAAGGGGGAGATAATGAAAAACTGTTTTTT

J gene: TRBJ1-6
V gene: TRBV9
clone size: -
D gene: TRBD1
CDR3 protein: CASSATPEGAPLHF
CDR3 DNA: TGTGCCAGCAGCGCCACACCGGAGGGGGCCCCCCTCCACTTT

J gene: TRBJ1-5
V gene: TRBV2
clone size: -
D gene: TRBD1
CDR3 protein: CASSLQGGGQPQHF
CDR3 DNA: TGTGCCAGCAGCCTTCAAGGGGGCGGGCAGCCCCAGCATTTT

J gene: TRBJ2-3
V gene: TRBV30
clone size: -
D gene: -
CDR3 protein: CAWTGNSLDTQYF
CDR3 DNA: TGTGCCTGGACAGGCAATTCTTTGGATACGCAGTATTTT

J gene: TRBJ2-1
V gene: TRBV7-2
clone size: -
D gene: -
CDR3 protein: CASSFLGSNEQFF
CDR3 DNA: TGTGCCAGCAGCTTCCTTGGGAGCAATGAGCAGTTCTTC

J gene: TRBJ2-1
V gene: TRBV12-3/TRBV12-4
clone size: -
D gene: -
CDR3 protein: CASSPEPGNEQFF
CDR3 DNA: TGTGCCAGCAGTCCAGAGCCAGGGAATGAGCAGTTCTTC

J gene: TRBJ1-5
V gene: TRBV2
clone size: -
D gene: -
CDR3 protein: CASAREWNQPQHF
CDR3 DNA: TGTGCCAGTGCAAGGGAGTGGAATCAGCCCCAGCATTTT

J gene: TRBJ1-3
V gene: TRBV7-2
clone size: once
D gene: -
CDR3 protein: CASSLQGPSGNTIYF
CDR3 DNA: TGTGCCAGCAGCCTACAGGGTCCCTCTGGAAACACCATATATTTT